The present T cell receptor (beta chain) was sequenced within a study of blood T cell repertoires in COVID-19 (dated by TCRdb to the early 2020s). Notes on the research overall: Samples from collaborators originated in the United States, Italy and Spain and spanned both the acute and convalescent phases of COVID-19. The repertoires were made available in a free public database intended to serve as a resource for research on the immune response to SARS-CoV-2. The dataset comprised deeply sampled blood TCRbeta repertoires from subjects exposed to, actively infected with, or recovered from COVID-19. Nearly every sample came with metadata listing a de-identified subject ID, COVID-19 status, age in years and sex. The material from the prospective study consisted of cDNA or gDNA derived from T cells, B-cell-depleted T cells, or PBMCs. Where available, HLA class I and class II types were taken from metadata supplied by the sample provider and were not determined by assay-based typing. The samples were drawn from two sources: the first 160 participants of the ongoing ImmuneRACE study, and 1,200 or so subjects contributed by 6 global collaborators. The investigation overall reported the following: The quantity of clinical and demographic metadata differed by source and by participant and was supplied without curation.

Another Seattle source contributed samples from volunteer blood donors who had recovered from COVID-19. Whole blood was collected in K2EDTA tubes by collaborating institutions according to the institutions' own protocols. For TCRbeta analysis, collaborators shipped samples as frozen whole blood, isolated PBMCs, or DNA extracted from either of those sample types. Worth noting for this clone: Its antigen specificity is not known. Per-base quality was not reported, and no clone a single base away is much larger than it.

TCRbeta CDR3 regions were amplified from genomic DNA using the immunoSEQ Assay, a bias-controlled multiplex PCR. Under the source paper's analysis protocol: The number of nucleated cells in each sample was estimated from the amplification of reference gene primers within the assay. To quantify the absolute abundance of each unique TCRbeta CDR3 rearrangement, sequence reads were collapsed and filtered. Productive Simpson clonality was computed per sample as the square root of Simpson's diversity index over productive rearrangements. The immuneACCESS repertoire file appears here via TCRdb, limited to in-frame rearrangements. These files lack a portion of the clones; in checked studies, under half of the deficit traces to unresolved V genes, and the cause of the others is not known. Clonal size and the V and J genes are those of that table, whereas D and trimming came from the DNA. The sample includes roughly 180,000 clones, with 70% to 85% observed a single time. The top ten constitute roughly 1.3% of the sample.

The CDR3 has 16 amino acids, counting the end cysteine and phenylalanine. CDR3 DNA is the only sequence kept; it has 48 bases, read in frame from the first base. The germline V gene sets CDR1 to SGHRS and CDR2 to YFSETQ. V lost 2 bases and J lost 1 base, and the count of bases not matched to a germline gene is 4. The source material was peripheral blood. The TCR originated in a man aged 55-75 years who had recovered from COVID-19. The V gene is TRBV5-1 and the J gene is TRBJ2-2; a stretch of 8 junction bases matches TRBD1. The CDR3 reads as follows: CASSLIQGVNTGELFF. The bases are TGCGCCAGCAGCTTAATACAGGGGGTGAACACCGGGGAGCTGTTTTTT.